One sample yielded the 25 T cell receptor beta chains listed below, sequenced in a study of tumor-infiltrating lymphocytes in primary liver carcinoma. cDNA specific to TCR beta was made from 500 ng of total RNA, with a constant-region primer employed for priming. TCR beta libraries came from three nested multiplex PCR rounds using slightly modified ARM-PCR. Use of TRBV1-TRBV30 forward primers with a C-beta reverse primer characterized the first two PCR rounds, which lasted around 9 cycles each. TCRdb redid the calling of the multiplex PCR reads with MiXCR, one entry per CDR3 protein. The table includes over 45,000 distinct CDR3 sequences, less than 75% detected once. RNA and DNA were co-extracted from roughly 20-30 mg of unsorted bulk tissue. Input material: liver tumor tissue from sampling region 5. Subset denoted: tumor region T5, tumor centre. The receptors here all came from a man aged 35-49 years with primary liver carcinoma and hepatitis B virus infection.

This clonotype was seen a few times. V is TRBV28 and J is TRBJ2-7; 7 nucleotides align to TRBD2. V dropped 10 bases and J dropped 5; count of bases not matched to a gene: 8. The germline gives CDR1 MDHEN, CDR2 SYDVKM. The CDR3 consists of 12 residues. Here the CDR3 reads CATTAGINEQYF. For the CDR3, the DNA is TGTGCCACCACAGCGGGAATCAACGAGCAGTACTTC.

The rearrangement links TRBV4-1 to TRBJ1-2; a possible D gene is TRBD1 (5 bases). Germline lookup yields CDR1 MGHRA and CDR2 YSYEKL. V was pared by 5 bases and J by 12 bases, with 19 bases between. The CDR3 extends over 13 amino acids. The CDR3 spells CASSETANHGHTF. The CDR3 DNA is TGCGCCAGCAGCGAGACAGCTAACCACGGCCACACCTTC.

Details on this clonotype: Sequence at one end of the junction differs from germline and may be a read error. This chain connects TRBV11-2 to TRBJ2-5, with 9 bases identical to TRBD2. Looked up from germline, CDR1 is SGHAT and CDR2 is FQNNGV. The CDR3 loop spans 18 amino acids. The CDR3 region is CTSSLRPGLATYQETQYF. The CDR3 nucleotides are TGTACCAGCAGCTTACGTCCTGGACTAGCGACGTACCAAGAGACCCAGTACTTC.

This clonotype was found once. At one of its ends the junction is not consistent with the germline gene, which may arise from a read error. The rearrangement links TRBV29-1 to TRBJ2-1; TRBD2 is a possible D gene (5 bases). Per germline, CDR1 SQVTM and CDR2 ANQGSEA. This CDR3 is 13 amino acids long. CDR3: CSVERVLGNEQFF. In nucleotides, the CDR3 is TGCAGCGTTGAAAGGGTACTCGGGAATGAGCAATTCTTC.

On this clonotype itself: A read error may explain this, as a much larger clone is one base away. The chain has TRBV7-9 and TRBJ2-7; a weak D match, TRBD2 (6 bases). The V end was cut by 5 bases, the J end by 2 bases, with 28 bases between. In germline, CDR1 is SEHNR, CDR2 FQNEAQ (reference sequence). The CDR3 runs to 19 residues. The CDR3 sequence is CASSHPLEGKTFNPYEQYF. CDR3 DNA sequence: TGTGCCAGCAGCCATCCCCTGGAGGGCAAAACGTTCAACCCCTACGAGCAGTACTTC.

Remarks on this clonotype: A clone one base away is much larger, so this may be a read error. The rearrangement joins TRBV29-1 to TRBJ1-2; 7 positions match TRBD1. Germline CDR1 reads SQVTM; CDR2 reads ANQGSEA. J gave up 5 bases and V 7 bases, and 10 bases lay outside the gene matches. The CDR3 has 13 residues. Here the CDR3 reads CSGNFQGVYGYTF. The CDR3 DNA reads TGCAGCGGTAACTTTCAGGGGGTTTATGGCTACACCTTC.

On this clonotype itself: A much larger clone is a single base away; this may be a read error. The chain has TRBV30 and TRBJ2-2, with 9 bases lining up with TRBD2. Germline loops: CDR1 GTSNPN, CDR2 SVGIG (reference sequence). The CDR3 totals 15 residues. The V gene end was trimmed by 6 bases and the J gene end by 15 bases; junction bases not matched to a gene: 20. CDR3 DNA sequence: TGTGCCTGCACTGAGAACCTCCTGAGCGGGAGGCGGGTGTTTTTT. Its translation is CACTENLLSGRRVFF.

On this clonotype itself: Mismatch with germline at one junction end may stem from a read error. V and J are TRBV11-2 and TRBJ2-1; the D gene could be TRBD1 or TRBD2 (5 bases each). The CDR3 runs 22 residues. Germline V gene lookup returns CDR1 SGHAT and CDR2 FQNNGV. CDR3 nucleotides: TGTGCGAGCAGCCTTTCCTACCGGGGTCCCGTGAAACAGGTTCGCTCCTACAATGAGCAGCTCTTC. Its translation is CASSLSYRGPVKQVRSYNEQLF.

Regarding this clonotype: A clone one base away is much larger, so this may be a read error. The chain links TRBV6-6 to TRBJ2-7; 13 nucleotides match TRBD2. Trimming removed 5 bases from V and 2 bases from J; junction bases left unmatched: 6. The length of the CDR3 is 16 residues. Germline loops: CDR1 MNHNY, CDR2 SVGAGI (reference sequence). In nucleotides, the CDR3 is TGTGCCAGCAGTCTCACTAGCGGGAGGGGTCCCTACGAGCAGTACTTC. This translates into CASSLTSGRGPYEQYF.

At least ten counts were recorded for this clonotype. The gene calls are TRBV12-3 or TRBV12-4 and TRBJ2-1; 9 bases are shared with TRBD2. The CDR3 sequence is 16 residues long. The ends lost 5 bases at V and 8 bases at J; junction bases unmatched: 13. The CDR3 DNA sequence: TGTGCCAGCAGTCCCCAGGCGGGAGGGTCGGGGGATGAGCAGTTCTTC. Its translation: CASSPQAGGSGDEQFF.

With regard to this clonotype: A much larger clone lies one base from this, so it may be a read error. The V and J genes are TRBV30 and TRBJ2-2; maybe TRBD1 (7 bases). The CDR3 spans 15 residues. Germline loops: CDR1 GTSNPN, CDR2 SVGIG (reference sequence). The CDR3 loop is CVWRKFDREVGELFF. The CDR3 DNA reads as TGTGTCTGGAGAAAGTTTGACAGGGAGGTCGGGGAGCTGTTTTTT.

With regard to this clonotype: Since a much larger clone is just one base distant, this may be a read error. The V gene is TRBV28, the J gene TRBJ1-4, with D possibly TRBD1 on 5 matching bases. CDR1 and CDR2 from the germline V gene are MDHEN and SYDVKM. The CDR3 covers 13 residues. The V and J ends lost 6 bases and 8 bases respectively, with 13 bases between them. The CDR3: CASRLSWGEKLFF. The CDR3 region has the DNA TGTGCCAGCAGATTGTCGTGGGGCGAAAAACTGTTTTTT.

Of note for this clonotype: Since a much larger clone is just one base distant, this may be a read error. This chain links TRBV28 with TRBJ1-1; D remains ambiguous. Germline CDR1 reads MDHEN; CDR2 reads SYDVKM. This CDR3 is built from 16 residues. Here the CDR3 DNA reads TGTGCCGGCAGTAACGAAGTAGGACGGGGGAACACTGAAGCTTTCTTT. Protein sequence: CAGSNEVGRGNTEAFF. Full variable domain (missing parts from reference TRBV28 and TRBJ1-1): DVKVTQSSRYLVKRTGEKVFLECVQDMDHENMFWYRQDPGLGLRLIYFSYDVKMKEKGDIPEGYSVSREKKERFSLILESASTNQTSMYLCAGSNEVGRGNTEAFFGQGTRLTVV.

Worth noting for this clonotype: This may be a read error, as it is one base from a much larger clone. The chain has TRBV5-1 and TRBJ1-2; D gene uncertain. This CDR3 has 14 amino acids. The germline V gene encodes CDR1 SGHRS and CDR2 YFSETQ. CDR3 in amino acids: CARSLAGSNDGYTF. CDR3 nucleotide sequence: TGCGCCAGGAGCTTGGCCGGGTCGAATGATGGCTACACCTTC.

Notes on this clonotype: Likely a read error: the CDR3 ends without its conserved phenylalanine or tryptophan. The V and J genes are TRBV11-3 and TRBJ2-1; possible D gene TRBD2, 5 bases. The CDR3 extends over 19 amino acids. CDR1 SGHNT and CDR2 YENEEA come from the germline V gene. The CDR3 loop is CASSLDRQEAFSSYNDQFL. The CDR3 region has the DNA TGTGCCAGCAGCTTAGATCGGCAGGAGGCGTTCAGCTCCTACAATGATCAGTTCCTC.

A note on this clonotype: Sequence at one end of the junction differs from germline and may be a read error. The gene calls are TRBV5-4 and TRBJ2-6; possible D gene TRBD1, 5 bases. This CDR3 comprises 15 residues. The germline V gene has CDR1 SGHNT and CDR2 YYREEE (reference sequence). Written as DNA, the CDR3 is TGTGCCAGCAGCTTGGATAACCCTGGGGCCAACGTCCTGAGTTTC. Translation gives CASSLDNPGANVLSF.

Of note for this clonotype: It is likely a read error, because the conserved phenylalanine at the end of the CDR3 is missing. The DNA is omitted, as the CDR3 cannot be located on it reliably, and the CDR3 follows TCRdb's listing. The CDR3 reads CSGRVAYERYL. The chain couples TRBV29-1 to TRBJ2-7. Germline V gives CDR1 SQVTM, CDR2 ANQGSEA. The CDR3 spans 11 amino acids, including both terminal residues.

This clonotype was seen a handful of times. A single base separates this from a much larger clone, so it may be a read error. This CDR3 fails to terminate in the conserved phenylalanine or tryptophan, so it likely reflects a read error. The rearrangement joins TRBV28 to TRBJ1-2; D possibly corresponds to TRBD1 (5 bases). Trimming stripped 8 bases from V and 5 bases from J, with 12 bases between. The length of the CDR3 is 12 residues. CDR1 is MDHEN and CDR2 is SYDVKM in the germline V gene. CDR3 sequence: CASGGNQYGYTL. CDR3 DNA: TGTGCCAGCGGGGGGAACCAATATGGCTACACCTTA.

Worth noting for this clonotype: A much larger clone lies a single base off, so this may be a read error. The chain carries TRBV12-3 or TRBV12-4 and TRBJ1-1; D remains ambiguous. The CDR3 is made up of 14 amino acids. DNA of the CDR3: TGTGCCAGCAGCCTAGCCCATCTTAGCACTGGAGCTTTCTTT. This gives the protein CASSLAHLSTGAFF.

Of note for this clonotype: Germline is not matched at one junction end, which may reflect a read error. The genes are TRBV28 and TRBJ2-5, with 7 bases fitting TRBD1. The V gene's germline CDR1 is MDHEN and CDR2 SYDVKM. The CDR3 spans 14 residues. The CDR3 nucleotides are TGTGCCAGTAGGGGGCCAACCAACCAAGAGGCCCAGTACTTC. Translated, it gives CASRGPTNQEAQYF.

Points on this clonotype: Compared with germline, one end of the junction differs, possibly owing to a read error. V is TRBV10-2 and J is TRBJ1-4; no definite D call. The length of the CDR3 is 13 residues. The germline V gene has CDR1 WSHSY and CDR2 SAAADI. CDR3: CASSVLQNEKLFF. In nucleotides, the CDR3 is TGCGCCAGTAGTGTACTGCAAAATGAAAAACTGTTTTTT.

The chain has TRBV2 and TRBJ2-5; the D is unclear. The ends were cut back, 2 bases at V and 4 bases at J, with 14 bases in the middle. The germline gives CDR1 SNHLY, CDR2 FYNNEI. CDR3 length: 15 residues. Here the CDR3 reads CASSETKGLGETQYF. The CDR3 DNA reads TGTGCCAGCAGTGAAACTAAGGGCCTCGGAGAGACCCAGTACTTC.

The chain couples TRBV12-3 or TRBV12-4 to TRBJ1-2; D not certain. V was pared by 10 bases and J by 3 bases, with 9 bases between. CDR3 length: 11 residues. In DNA form, the CDR3 reads TGTGCCACGGAACCAGACTATGGCTACACCTTC. It yields the protein CATEPDYGYTF.

For this clonotype: One end of the junction varies from germline; a read error may be responsible. This chain joins TRBV12-3 or TRBV12-4 and TRBJ2-1; D not certain. This CDR3 has 12 amino acids. The CDR3 DNA is TGTGCCAGCAGCTTACCGACCCTTGAACAGCTCTTC. Translating gives CASSLPTLEQLF.

V gene TRBV6-1 combines with J gene TRBJ2-2; D unresolved. This CDR3 is 14 amino acids long. Germline CDR1 reads MNHNS; CDR2 reads SASEGT. The V and J ends lost 3 bases and 8 bases respectively, with 13 bases between them. The CDR3 region is CASSDHSLTGELFF. The CDR3 nucleotides are TGTGCCAGCAGTGATCATAGCCTCACTGGGGAGCTGTTTTTT.